This T cell receptor beta chain stems from a study of cytomegalovirus exposure and HLA in healthy donors. Background on the study: An early data release held some 89 million unique TCRs from HLA-typed donors. Broader study findings: The study recorded 164 TCR beta chains that were cytomegalovirus-associated.

This CDR3 is built from 15 residues. Primers: 60 Vbeta forward and 13 Jbeta reverse. The assay was immunoSEQ multiplex PCR, and TCRdb's table has in-frame clones only and misses some. The table shows 150,000 to 200,000 clones, with nearly 70% occurring only once. Details on this clone: Its antigen remains unidentified.

Sequenced material: PBMCs. The chain recombines TRBV12-2 with TRBJ2-1; TRBD2 reflects the table's D call only, with no check against the DNA. TRBV12-2 is classified as a pseudogene. The origin of this receptor is a man aged 25 to 40 in good health and CMV-seropositive. DNA for the CDR3: TGTGCAAGTCGACTTACTCTCCTAGTTGGCAATGAGCAGTTCTTC. Translated: CASRLTLLVGNEQFF.